The T cell receptor (beta chain) under discussion was sequenced for a study of blood T cells in healthy people across ages. This clonotype was seen more than once but under ten times. The CDR3 has 17 amino acids. Unmatched junction bases numbered 6, after V lost 0 bases and J lost 1 base. The germline CDR1 and CDR2 sequences are ENHRY and SYGVKD. A second PCR of roughly 7 to 11 cycles used a sample-barcoded 5' primer and a J-beta primer mix. Using its own MiXCR run on the 5' RACE reads, TCRdb lists one record per CDR3 protein. The sample holds approximately 1,000,000 distinct CDR3 sequences; 40% to 50% are singletons and the top ten take approximately 19%.

This receptor was identified in a woman aged 60 to 75 in good health. Input material: blood. The genes are TRBV10-3 and TRBJ1-5, with 7 bases matching TRBD1. The CDR3 bases are TGTGCCATCAGTGAGTCGGAGGGGGCGGGAAGCAATCAGCCCCAGCATTTT. Amino acid sequence: CAISESEGAGSNQPQHF.